This T cell receptor beta chain was retrieved from a study of T cells after yellow fever vaccination. Comment on this clonotype: A much bigger clone sits one base away, suggesting this may be a read error.

CDR3 length: 13 residues. The ends were cut back, 8 bases at V and 1 base at J, with 12 bases in the middle. TCRdb reprocessed the 5' RACE reads via MiXCR and lists one record per CDR3 protein. Of about 50,000 distinct CDR3 sequences in the sample, approximately 6.5% were seen once. This chain joins TRBV12-3 or TRBV12-4 and TRBJ2-7; D gene unclear. Sample: CD8+ T cells sorted from PBMCs, taken on the day of the first yellow fever vaccination. The sequence derives from a man between 18 and 35 years old who received the YFV17D yellow fever vaccine. CDR3 nucleotide sequence: TGTGCCAGCCGTCCCGGGCCATCCTACGAGCAGTACGTC. This translates into CASRPGPSYEQYV.